This T cell receptor beta chain was identified during a study of blood T cells in healthy people across ages. Primed by a sample-barcoded 5' primer and a J-beta primer mix, a second PCR proceeded for roughly 7 to 11 cycles. MiXCR, run by TCRdb on the 5' RACE reads, gives a single entry per CDR3 protein. This sample has roughly 700,000 distinct CDR3 sequences, with roughly 50% found just once. Germline loops: CDR1 SGHNT, CDR2 YYREEE (reference sequence). V lost 0 bases and J lost 4, with 14 bases in between. CDR3 length: 16 residues. The specimen was blood. The origin of this receptor is an older woman in good health. This chain joins TRBV5-4 and TRBJ2-1, with D perhaps TRBD1 (6 bases). This CDR3 is CASSLESTRGYNEQFF. The CDR3 DNA sequence: TGTGCCAGCAGCTTGGAGTCTACCAGGGGATACAATGAGCAGTTCTTC. The variable domain in full, completed from reference TRBV5-4 and TRBJ2-1, reads ETGVTQSPTHLIKTRGQQVTLRCSSQSGHNTVSWYQQALGQGPQFIFQYYREEENGRGNFPPRFSGLQFPNYSSELNVNALELDDSALYLCASSLESTRGYNEQFFGPGTRLTVL.